This TCR beta chain was recovered during a study of shared T cell receptors in the human thymus. Profiling relied on immunoSEQ multiplex PCR, and the TCRdb table lists in-frame clones only, not all of them. Among 450,000 to 650,000 clones listed, around 82% were seen once. This clone has a handful of counts. This CDR3 is built from 14 residues. The germline V and J ends were trimmed by 2 bases and 7 bases, with 15 bases remaining between them. Germline-derived CDR1 and CDR2 are KGHSY and FQNENV. A further study also used this sample, focusing on human thymus T cells. From that second work: Resections removed during corrective heart surgery provided the thymus tissue used.

The sequenced sample was thymocytes. The clonotype originates from a boy younger than two with a congenital heart defect. J is TRBJ2-7 and V is TRBV16; possible D gene TRBD1, 5 bases. The CDR3 DNA follows: TGTGCCAGCAGCCAAACCTGGACACTTAGGGAGCAGTACTTC. The encoded protein is CASSQTWTLREQYF.